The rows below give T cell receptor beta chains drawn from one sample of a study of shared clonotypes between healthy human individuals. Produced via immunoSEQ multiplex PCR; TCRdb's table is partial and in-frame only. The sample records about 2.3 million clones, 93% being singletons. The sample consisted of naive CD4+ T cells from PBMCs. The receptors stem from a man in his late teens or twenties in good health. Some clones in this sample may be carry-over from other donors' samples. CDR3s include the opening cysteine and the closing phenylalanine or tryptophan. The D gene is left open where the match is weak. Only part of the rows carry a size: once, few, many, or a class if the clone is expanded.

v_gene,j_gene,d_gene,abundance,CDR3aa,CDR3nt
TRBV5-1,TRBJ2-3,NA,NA,CASSRSRADTQYF,TGCGCCAGCAGTCGGTCTCGCGCAGATACGCAGTATTTT
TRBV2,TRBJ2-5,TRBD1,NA,CASQGAGETQYF,TGTGCCAGTCAGGGGGCCGGGGAGACCCAGTACTTC
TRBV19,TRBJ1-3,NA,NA,CASSILGLRAGVGSGNTIYF,TGTGCCAGTAGTATTTTGGGGCTGCGTGCGGGCGTTGGATCTGGAAACACCATATATTTT
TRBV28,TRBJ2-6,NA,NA,CASSATRRSGANVLTF,TGTGCCAGCAGTGCCACCCGGCGCTCTGGGGCCAACGTCCTGACTTTC
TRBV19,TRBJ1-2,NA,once,CASGTDQARNYGYTF,TGTGCCAGTGGGACTGACCAGGCCAGGAACTATGGCTACACCTTC
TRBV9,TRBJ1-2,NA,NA,CASSPGQGNYGYTF,TGTGCCAGCAGCCCGGGGCAGGGAAACTATGGCTACACCTTC
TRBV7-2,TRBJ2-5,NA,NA,CASSRVFGGPRGETQYF,TGTGCCAGCAGCCGTGTGTTTGGCGGTCCGAGGGGAGAGACCCAGTACTTC
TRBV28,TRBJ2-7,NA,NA,CASLDNSYEQYF,TGTGCCAGCCTTGACAACTCCTACGAGCAGTACTTC
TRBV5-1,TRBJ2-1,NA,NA,CASSLRGNSSYNEQFF,TGCGCCAGCAGCTTGCGGGGTAATAGCTCCTACAATGAGCAGTTCTTC
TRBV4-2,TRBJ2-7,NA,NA,CASSPRGGGARHEQYF,TGTGCCAGCAGCCCTCGCGGCGGCGGAGCCCGCCACGAGCAGTACTTC
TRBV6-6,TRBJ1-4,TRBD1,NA,CASSYQQGGFEKLFF,TGTGCCAGCAGTTACCAGCAGGGGGGTTTTGAAAAACTGTTTTTT
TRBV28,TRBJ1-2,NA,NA,CASSHRDPRNYGYTF,TGTGCCAGCAGTCACCGGGACCCTCGGAACTATGGCTACACCTTC
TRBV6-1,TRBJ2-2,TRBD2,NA,CASSGTSGENTGELFF,TGTGCCAGCAGTGGAACTAGCGGGGAGAACACCGGGGAGCTGTTTTTT
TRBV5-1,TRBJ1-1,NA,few,CASSLVEGTEAFF,TGCGCCAGCAGCTTAGTTGAGGGGACTGAAGCTTTCTTT
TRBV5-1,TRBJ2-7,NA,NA,CASSYGTGPYEQYF,TGCGCCAGCAGCTACGGGACGGGTCCCTACGAGCAGTACTTC
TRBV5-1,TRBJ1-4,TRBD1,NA,CASSAQGATNEKLFF,TGCGCCAGCAGCGCGCAGGGGGCCACTAATGAAAAACTGTTTTTT
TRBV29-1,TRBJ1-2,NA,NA,CSVEDRGASADGYTF,TGCAGCGTTGAAGATCGTGGAGCGAGTGCCGATGGCTACACCTTC
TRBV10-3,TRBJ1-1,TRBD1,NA,CASTGAENTEAFF,TGTGCCAGCACAGGGGCGGAGAACACTGAAGCTTTCTTT
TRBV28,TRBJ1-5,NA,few,CASSSTGNQPQHF,TGTGCCAGCAGTAGTACAGGGAATCAGCCCCAGCATTTT
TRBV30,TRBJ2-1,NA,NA,CAWSAGAVGNEQFF,TGTGCCTGGAGCGCCGGGGCAGTAGGGAATGAGCAGTTCTTC
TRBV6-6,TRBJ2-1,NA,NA,CASSLRDRGREQFF,TGTGCCAGCAGTCTCCGGGACCGGGGGAGGGAGCAGTTCTTC
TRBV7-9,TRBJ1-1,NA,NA,CASSLAVRAEAFF,TGTGCCAGCAGCTTAGCAGTGAGGGCTGAAGCTTTCTTT
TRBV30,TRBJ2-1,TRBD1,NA,CAWLTGARANEQFF,TGTGCCTGGCTGACAGGGGCCCGGGCCAATGAGCAGTTCTTC
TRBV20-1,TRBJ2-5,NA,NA,CSASYQETQYF,TGCAGTGCTTCCTACCAAGAGACCCAGTACTTC
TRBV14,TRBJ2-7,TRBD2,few,CASSQGTSGPYEQYF,TGTGCCAGCAGCCAAGGGACTAGCGGACCCTACGAGCAGTACTTC
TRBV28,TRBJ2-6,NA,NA,CASSPGSIANVLTF,TGTGCCAGCAGCCCCGGGAGCATCGCCAACGTCCTGACTTTC
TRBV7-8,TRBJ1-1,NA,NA,CASSLEPGSTEAFF,TGTGCCAGCAGCTTAGAGCCAGGGTCCACTGAAGCTTTCTTT
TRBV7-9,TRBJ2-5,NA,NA,CASRYRDNQETQYF,TGTGCCAGCAGATACCGGGACAACCAAGAGACCCAGTACTTC